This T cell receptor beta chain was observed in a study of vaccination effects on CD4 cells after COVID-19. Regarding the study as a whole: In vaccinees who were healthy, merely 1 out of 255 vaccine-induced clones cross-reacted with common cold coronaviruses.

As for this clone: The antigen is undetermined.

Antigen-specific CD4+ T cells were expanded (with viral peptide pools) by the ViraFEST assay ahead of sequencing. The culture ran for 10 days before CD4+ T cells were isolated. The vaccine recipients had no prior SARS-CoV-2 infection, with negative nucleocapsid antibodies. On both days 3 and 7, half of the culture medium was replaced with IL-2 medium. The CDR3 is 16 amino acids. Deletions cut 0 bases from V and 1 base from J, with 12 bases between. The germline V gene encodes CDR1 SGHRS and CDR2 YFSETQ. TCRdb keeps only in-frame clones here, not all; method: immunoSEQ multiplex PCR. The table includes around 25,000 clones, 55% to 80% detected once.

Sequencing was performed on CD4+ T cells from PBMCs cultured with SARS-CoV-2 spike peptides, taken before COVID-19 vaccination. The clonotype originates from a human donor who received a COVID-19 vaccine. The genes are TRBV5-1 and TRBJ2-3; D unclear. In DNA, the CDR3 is TGCGCCAGCAGCTTGGGGTTCGGCAGCGGCACAGATACGCAGTATTTT. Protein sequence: CASSLGFGSGTDTQYF.